This entry describes one T cell receptor (beta chain). The antigen it binds to is not known. No qualities accompany the bases; no much larger clone lies one base away. The source of the sample is a study of cytomegalovirus exposure and HLA in healthy donors (TCRdb year 2017). Broadly, across the study: An earlier analysis of several hundred of the donors reported 250 to 300 Gb of sequence data and around 110 million unique TCR beta sequences from approximately 180 million T cells. An early release covering roughly 640 HLA-typed donors comprised approximately 300 gigabases of sequencing data and some 79 million unique TCR sequences. The genetic ancestry cluster associated with self-reported Caucasian donors included over 80% of the approximately 410 genotyped donors. The study aimed to test whether cataloging public T cell receptors could reveal signatures of past pathogen exposure. The study used immunosequencing to profile the T cell repertoires of more than 650 subjects and linked those repertoires to cytomegalovirus serostatus. Along with the approximately 700-subject first cohort, a separate validation cohort of about 110 different subjects was used. The study combined high-throughput TCR immunosequencing, statistical association of individual TCRs with disease status, and machine learning to predict cytomegalovirus infection status. In a later analysis, previously published TCR beta repertoires from 550 to 750 donors were re-analyzed and high-resolution HLA genotyping was added so that TCR occurrence patterns could be studied. In the later analysis, no new phenotypic data were used to find candidate immune exposures; instead, reliance was placed on TCR beta sequences and their occurrence across donors. An earlier analysis of approximately 500 of the donors applied high-throughput TCR beta sequencing to assess whether each TCR beta V gene segment acted as functional or pseudogenic. Alongside the repertoire data, information on donor age, sex, ethnicity and CMV serostatus was compiled. A later genetic analysis took genome-wide SNP genotypes for about 55% of the roughly 700 donors and used that subset as a discovery cohort. All discovery cohort repertoires had been generated on a single sequencing platform. Class I and class II HLA loci were covered by the typing at four-digit resolution. The number of typed donors differed by locus: roughly 629-640 for A, B, C, DRB1 and DQB1; approximately 520 for DQA1; roughly 600 for DPA1; and 400 to 480 for DPB1. Because of strong linkage in the cohort, roughly 5 DR-DQ haplotypes were treated as single units for association and clustering. On average, 235,054 unique TCR beta nucleotide sequences were sequenced per donor among a few hundred genotyped donors of the cohort, with 15% to 20% of those sequences being non-productive.

What the research found in general, with its limitations: In an earlier analysis of approximately 590 of the donors, most TCR beta V segments were observed in productive rearrangements about 87% or about 30% of the time, broadly matching IMGT annotations. In a later analysis, several top co-occurrence clusters were reported to appear linked to parvovirus B19, influenza, CMV and Epstein-Barr virus. A further reported finding was that TCR beta sequences accurately predicted the HLA-A and HLA-B alleles for most subjects in the first cohort. Cytomegalovirus status was reported to be diagnosed by the classifier with high specificity and sensitivity in both the original and validation cohorts. In a later analysis, around 15,000 TCR beta sequences were associated with specific HLA alleles at a false discovery rate of 0.05. In a later analysis, HLA-associated TCR beta chains showed more clonal expansion and lower generation probabilities than non-associated chains that were equally common. In vitro tests confirmed that a few of the cytomegalovirus-associated TCR beta chains recognize cytomegalovirus antigens. Because counts were too low, more than 15 rarely observed V segments, including chromosome 9 orphons, were excluded from the earlier analysis of 587 of the donors. The study listed 164 TCR beta chains as associated with cytomegalovirus. The authors suggested that the approach could potentially be generalized to other disease states and immunological phenotypes. Linkage disequilibrium might explain the correlated functional status among segregating V segments, but an unknown experimental factor could not be ruled out. According to a later analysis, TCR association rates differed among HLA loci, with DRB1 alleles showing the most associated TCRs and HLA-C alleles showing the fewest. Because the 87-base-pair reads could not distinguish some IMGT-functional V segments, including TRBV6-2 and TRBV6-3, those segments were excluded. A later analysis found that most CMV-associated TCR beta chains appeared HLA-restricted, with HLA associations seemingly driven largely by CMV exposure. In this cohort, only TCR beta chains were sequenced, and detectable features were limited by the absence of alpha or paired-chain data. Because HLA typing was unavailable for some donors at each locus, only the typed subset was used in association tests. A cluster of highly shared sequence variants was judged likely to represent a technical artifact of the sequencing pipeline. Assigning TCR associations to individual alleles was difficult when HLA alleles, especially DR and DQ, strongly co-occurred. V-gene and J-gene trimming of TCR beta chains was associated with a missense DCLRE1C variant in a later genetic analysis, and the association was replicated in an independent cohort. Across donors, most TCR sequences were observed very rarely, whereas some public TCRs were present in many individuals. The presence/absence analyses assumed that sequencing depth was roughly uniform across donors, and that assumption may not be true. For the cohort, immune exposure information was limited to CMV serostatus. In a later genetic analysis, fewer N-insertions in productive TCRs were reported among donors in an Asian-associated ancestry cluster than the approximately 630-donor mean.

The cohort comprised around 690 healthy bone marrow donors. Cohort members were all nominally healthy when sampled, although unrecorded immune exposures were likely present. The donor tested CMV seronegative, placing the donor among the 352 seronegative members of the cohort. Every donor gave a peripheral blood sample, and the peripheral blood mononuclear cells from that sample were used for TCR beta sequencing. Genomic DNA was extracted from the blood cell samples with the Qiagen DNeasy Blood Extraction Kit. The library was built by means of the immunoSEQ multiplex PCR assay. A mixture of 60 forward primers for TCR Vbeta segments and 13 reverse primers for TCR Jbeta segments was used in the multiplex PCR. The CDR3 region of rearranged TCR beta genes was amplified from genomic DNA by a multiplex PCR assay. On the Illumina HiSeq System, the amplified TCR beta libraries were sequenced as 87-base-pair reads. In the authors' own workflow: In a later analysis, about 80 million unique TCR beta chains were counted across the 650 to 700 repertoires, and about 9.9 million of these chains were shared by at least two donors. Raw reads were error-corrected and collapsed into unique sequences by a nearest-neighbor algorithm in which closely related sequences were merged to remove PCR and sequencing errors. To assign V, D and J gene segments, CDR3 sequences were aligned to IMGT reference sequences. Each retained sequence needed at least a six-nucleotide match to both a V gene segment and a J gene segment. A rearrangement was called productive if the CDR3 had no stop codons and remained in frame with V and J, and every other rearrangement was called non-productive. Following IMGT convention, CDR3 was defined as the stretch from the second conserved V-encoded cysteine to the conserved J-encoded phenylalanine. The earlier analysis of more than 450 of the donors excluded sequences that lacked an unambiguous match to a single V gene segment. In an earlier analysis of about 590 of the donors, a V segment was called functional when productive rearrangements were above 56.7%, and segregating when the standard deviation between donors exceeded 5%. A statistical classification framework was developed to diagnose cytomegalovirus status using the catalog of TCR beta chain sequences. V and J gene assignment, in a later analysis, came from comparing TCR nucleotide sequences with IMGT/GENE-DB human TR gene sequences. A later analysis assigned CDR3 sequences and most-parsimonious VDJ recombination scenarios with the TCRdist pipeline. In a later analysis, every TCR beta chain was defined by the combination of its CDR3 amino acid sequence and its V-gene family, and reads without a unique V-gene family were dropped. As a way to deal with suspected cross-contamination and a sequencing artifact, a later analysis dropped 592 nucleotide sequences that were highly shared and had low generation probability. In a later analysis, a clonal expansion index for each public chain was calculated from normalized within-repertoire ranks of inferred template counts. A later analysis computed generation probabilities with a VDJ recombination model fitted to out-of-frame rearrangements, and checked the results against IGoR. In a later analysis, TCR-TCR, TCR-HLA and TCR-CMV co-occurrence was scored with hypergeometric tests, and a repertoire-size bias correction was applied to TCR pairs. In a later analysis, false discovery rates were estimated by permuting HLA or CMV assignments 20 times. In a later analysis, co-occurring TCRs were grouped using DBSCAN, and TCRdist sequence similarity was added for clustering within HLA-allele-positive subsets. Co-occurrence clustering excluded repertoires with fewer than 30,000 or more than 120,000 public chains, plus five with anomalous nucleotide sharing. This immuneACCESS table, as held by TCRdb, lists in-frame sequences with V and J called but not all clones. Of the missing ones, under half trace to an unresolved V gene in checked studies; the others have no known cause. From that table come the V and J calls and clone size; the DNA was used to work out D and trimming. Across this sample there are 85,000 to 100,000 clones, with about four fifths seen only once. The top ten hold around 5% of the sample.

Trimming at the junction amounts to 8 bases on V and 9 bases on J, and the germline ends lie 14 bases apart. From the cysteine through the phenylalanine, the CDR3 covers 13 amino acids. This entry keeps only the CDR3 DNA: 39 bases, framed from base 1. Sequences SNHLY (CDR1) and FYNNEI (CDR2) are obtained from the germline V gene. This receptor was taken from a woman aged 40 to 50 in good health and CMV-seronegative. The sample consisted of PBMCs. The V gene is TRBV2 and the J gene is TRBJ1-6; the D gene lacks a confident call. The CDR3 has the sequence CASYREWGSPLHF. The nucleotides read TGTGCCAGCTATAGGGAGTGGGGTTCACCCCTCCACTTT.